The source of this T cell receptor beta chain is a study of early T cells in non-severe SARS-CoV-2 infection. Study at large: From unsorted whole blood, bulk RNA was sequenced, and the chains remained unpaired.

Via MiXCR, TCRdb re-called the 5' RACE reads, giving one row per CDR3 protein. The table shows tens of thousands of distinct CDR3 sequences, with 5.5% to 7.5% occurring only once. This CDR3 has 14 amino acids. Germline V gene sequence: CDR1 MDHEN, CDR2 SYDVKM. The ends were cut back, 3 bases at V and 5 bases at J, with 8 bases in the middle. This clonotype was recorded a few times. The sequenced material came from whole blood. The V and J genes are TRBV28 and TRBJ1-6, with D unresolved. The receptor was derived from an adult who was a healthcare worker with PCR-confirmed SARS-CoV-2 infection or an uninfected control (not recorded which). The chain's CDR3 is CASSFTGNNSPLHF. CDR3 nucleotide sequence: TGTGCCAGCAGTTTTACCGGGAATAATTCACCCCTCCACTTT.